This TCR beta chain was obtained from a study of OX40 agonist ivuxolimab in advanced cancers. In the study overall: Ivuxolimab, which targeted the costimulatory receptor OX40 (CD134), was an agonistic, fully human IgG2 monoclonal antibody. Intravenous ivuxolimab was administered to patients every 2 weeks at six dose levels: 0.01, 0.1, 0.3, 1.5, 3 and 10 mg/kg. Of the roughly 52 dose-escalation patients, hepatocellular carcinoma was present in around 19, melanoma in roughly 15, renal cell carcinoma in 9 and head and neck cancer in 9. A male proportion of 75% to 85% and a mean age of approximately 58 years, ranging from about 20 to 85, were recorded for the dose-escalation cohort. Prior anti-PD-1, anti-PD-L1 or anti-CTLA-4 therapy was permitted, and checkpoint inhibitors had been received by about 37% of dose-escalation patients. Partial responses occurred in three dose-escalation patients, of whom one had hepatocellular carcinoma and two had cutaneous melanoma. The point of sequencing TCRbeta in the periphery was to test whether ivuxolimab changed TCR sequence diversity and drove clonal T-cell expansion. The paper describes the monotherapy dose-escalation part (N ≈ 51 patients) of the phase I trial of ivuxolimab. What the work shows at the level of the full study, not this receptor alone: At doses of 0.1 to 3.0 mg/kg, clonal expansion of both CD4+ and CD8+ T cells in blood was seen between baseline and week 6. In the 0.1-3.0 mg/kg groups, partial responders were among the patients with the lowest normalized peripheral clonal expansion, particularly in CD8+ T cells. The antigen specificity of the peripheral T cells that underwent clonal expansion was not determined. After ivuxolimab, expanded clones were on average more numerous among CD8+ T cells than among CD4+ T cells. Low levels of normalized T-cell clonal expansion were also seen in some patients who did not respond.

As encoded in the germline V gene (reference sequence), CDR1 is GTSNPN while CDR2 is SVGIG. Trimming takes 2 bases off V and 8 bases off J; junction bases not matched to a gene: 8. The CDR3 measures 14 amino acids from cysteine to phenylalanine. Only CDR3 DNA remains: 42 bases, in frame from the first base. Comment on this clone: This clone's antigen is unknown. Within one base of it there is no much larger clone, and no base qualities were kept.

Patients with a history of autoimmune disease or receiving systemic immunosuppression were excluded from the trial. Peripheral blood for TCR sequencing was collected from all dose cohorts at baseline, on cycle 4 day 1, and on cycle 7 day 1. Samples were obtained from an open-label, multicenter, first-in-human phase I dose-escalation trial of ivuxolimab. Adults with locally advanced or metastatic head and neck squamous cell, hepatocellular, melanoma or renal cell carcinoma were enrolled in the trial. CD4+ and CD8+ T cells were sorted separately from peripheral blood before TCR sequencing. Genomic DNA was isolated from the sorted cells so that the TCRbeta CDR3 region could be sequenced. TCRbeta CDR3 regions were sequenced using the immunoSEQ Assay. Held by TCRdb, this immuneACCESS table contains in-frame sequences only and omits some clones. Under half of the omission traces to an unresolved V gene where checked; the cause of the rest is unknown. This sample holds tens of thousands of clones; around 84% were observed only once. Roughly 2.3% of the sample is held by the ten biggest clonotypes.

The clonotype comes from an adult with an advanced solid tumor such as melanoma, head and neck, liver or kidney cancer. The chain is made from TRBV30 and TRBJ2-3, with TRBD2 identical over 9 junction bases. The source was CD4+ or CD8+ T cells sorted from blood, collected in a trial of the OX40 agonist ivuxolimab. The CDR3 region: CAWSPGTSWGTQYF. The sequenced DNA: TGTGCCTGGAGTCCCGGGACTAGCTGGGGTACGCAGTATTTT.